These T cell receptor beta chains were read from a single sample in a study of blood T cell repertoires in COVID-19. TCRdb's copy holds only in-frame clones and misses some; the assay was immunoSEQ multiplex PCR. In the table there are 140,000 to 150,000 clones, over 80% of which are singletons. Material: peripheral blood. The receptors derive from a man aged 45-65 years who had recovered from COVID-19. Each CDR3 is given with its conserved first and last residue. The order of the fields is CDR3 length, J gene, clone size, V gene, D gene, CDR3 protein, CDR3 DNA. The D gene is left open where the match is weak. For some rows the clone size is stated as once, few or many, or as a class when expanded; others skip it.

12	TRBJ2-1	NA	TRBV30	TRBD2	CAWSEAGGVQFF	TGTGCCTGGAGTGAAGCGGGGGGAGTTCAGTTCTTC
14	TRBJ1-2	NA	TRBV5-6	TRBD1	CASSLGQANYGYTF	TGTGCCAGCAGCCTCGGACAGGCTAACTATGGCTACACCTTC
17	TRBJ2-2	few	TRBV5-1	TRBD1	CASSYKSGTGNTGELFF	TGCGCCAGCAGCTATAAATCCGGGACAGGGAACACCGGGGAGCTGTTTTTT
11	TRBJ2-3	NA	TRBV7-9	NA	CASSFGGLPYF	TGTGCCAGCAGCTTCGGTGGTCTCCCGTATTTT
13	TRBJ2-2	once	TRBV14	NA	CASSQERTGELFF	TGTGCCAGCAGCCAAGAACGGACCGGGGAGCTGTTTTTT
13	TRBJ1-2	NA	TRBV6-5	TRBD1	CASRLDRVDGYTF	TGTGCCAGCAGACTAGACAGGGTAGATGGCTACACCTTC
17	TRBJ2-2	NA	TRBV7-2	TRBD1	CASSLKGTGAGTGELFF	TGTGCCAGCAGCTTAAAGGGGACAGGGGCGGGTACCGGGGAGCTGTTTTTT
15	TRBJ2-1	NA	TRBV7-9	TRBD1	CASSQTGGILNEQFF	TGTGCCAGCAGCCAGACAGGGGGCATACTAAATGAGCAGTTCTTC
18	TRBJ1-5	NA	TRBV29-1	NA	CSVEDGRRGLLSNQPQHF	TGCAGCGTTGAAGACGGACGACGGGGACTCCTTAGCAATCAGCCCCAGCATTTT
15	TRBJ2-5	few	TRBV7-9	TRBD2	CASSLPRGGGETQYF	TGTGCCAGCAGCTTACCCCGCGGGGGTGGGGAGACCCAGTACTTC
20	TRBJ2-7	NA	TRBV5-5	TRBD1	CASSLAGAWTGRRLSYEQYF	TGTGCCAGCAGCTTGGCGGGGGCGTGGACAGGGCGCCGACTCTCCTACGAGCAGTACTTC
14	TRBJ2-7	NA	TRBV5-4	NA	CASSLGGKGDEQYF	TGTGCCAGCAGCTTGGGGGGAAAGGGAGACGAGCAGTACTTC